This TCR beta chain originates from a study of T cells in Graves' hyperthyroidism and ophthalmopathy. Study-level information: Peripheral blood specimens were obtained at initial diagnosis, prior to any treatment.

On the basis of clinical symptoms, serum thyroxine and TRAb, thyroid ultrasound and orbital computed tomography, diagnoses were made. In the case of this clonotype: The antigen is not known.

Researchers amplified the TCR beta CDR3 regions from RNA transcripts. The HTBI primer set drove a first-round RT-PCR of the TCR CDR3. TCRdb called the multiplex PCR reads again in MiXCR, with one record for every CDR3 protein. The sample has hundreds of thousands of distinct CDR3 sequences, approximately 36% seen once. V shed 4 bases and J shed 8 bases, with 11 bases lying between them. This CDR3 is built from 13 residues. Whole-study findings and limits: Blood also showed most of the thyroid clonotypes that were expanded above 0.001. A model of 13 V-J pairs discriminated ophthalmopathy from stable hyperthyroidism.

This sequence was found in a middle-aged woman with Graves' hyperthyroidism. Material for sequencing was blood. V and J are TRBV12-3 or TRBV12-4 and TRBJ1-4; D unclear. The CDR3: CASSSMVREKLFF. The CDR3 DNA follows: TGTGCCAGCAGTTCCATGGTCAGAGAAAAACTGTTTTTT.